Here is one T cell receptor (beta chain) with its context. Its antigen remains unidentified. The second PCR ran about 6 to 11 cycles with a sample-barcoded 5' primer and J-beta primers. TCRdb reprocessed the 5' RACE reads with MiXCR, giving one entry per CDR3 protein. The sample lists over 1,300,000 distinct CDR3 sequences, 45% to 70% occurring once. Germline V gene lookup returns CDR1 DFQATT and CDR2 SNEGSKA (reference sequence). The CDR3 covers 13 residues. The V end was cut by 6 bases, the J end by 6 bases, with 15 bases between. The data belong to a study of blood T cells in healthy people across ages. Study-level points and caveats: Per million T cells, TCR beta diversity dropped about linearly as age rose.

V usage is TRBV20-1 and J usage is TRBJ2-1; D is possibly TRBD1 (5 bases). The sequence came from a man aged 18 to 29 in good health. The sequenced sample consisted of blood. The CDR3 here is CSARTPDSNEQFF. CDR3 sequence (DNA): TGCAGTGCGCGGACCCCCGACAGCAATGAGCAGTTCTTC.